This is a list of T cell receptor beta chains from one sample in a study of graft-versus-host responses after intestinal transplantation. Repertoires were generated with immunoSEQ multiplex PCR, while TCRdb's copy carries only in-frame clones and drops some. The table lists tens of thousands of clones, 92% of them singletons. The sample here was bone marrow, taken nearly 750 days after intestinal transplantation. Every receptor here comes from a human patient who received an intestinal transplant, so some T cells may come from the graft donor. Both conserved end residues are trimmed from each CDR3.

V gene	J gene	CDR3 protein
TRBV7-9	TRBJ2-5	ASSSLREGETQY
TRBV11-2	TRBJ1-1	ASSLVAGLRMNTEAF
TRBV6-1	TRBJ2-7	ASSLTGPEGEQY
TRBV6-5	TRBJ1-1	ASSASMGGTEAF
TRBV6-5	TRBJ2-3	TSSRSGREGDTQY
TRBV18	TRBJ2-2	ASSQSGLPRAGELF
TRBV6-5	TRBJ2-7	ASSAGHSPYEQY
TRBV5-7	TRBJ1-1	ASSLWGGDTEAF
TRBV5-4	TRBJ1-2	ASSRVEGQYYGYT
TRBV15	TRBJ2-6	ATSSPGGAGHSGANVLT
TRBV5-6	TRBJ2-5	ASSLGTTRVETQY
TRBV7-6	TRBJ2-7	ASSLVAEGPYEQY
TRBV28	TRBJ2-4	ASSQLAGGTWDLGPLAKNIQY
TRBV10-3	TRBJ2-7	AISESAGDGSYEQY
TRBV2	TRBJ2-1	ASMERGSNEQF
TRBV4-1	-	ASSQDTPQGDLNEQY
TRBV6-1	TRBJ2-3	ATSGGTDTQY
TRBV7-9	TRBJ1-5	ASSRKLAGDQGPQH
TRBV13	TRBJ2-5	ASSLEVAGDGGETQY
TRBV19	TRBJ2-7	ASSEGQGAFHEQY
TRBV19	TRBJ1-2	ASSRTGAYGYT
TRBV5-1	TRBJ2-7	ASSLELTYEQY
TRBV11-2	TRBJ2-7	ASGWTLEYEQY
TRBV11-2	TRBJ2-5	ASSYRRAGMETQY